A selection of T cell receptor beta chains follows, all from one sample in a study of identical twins. TCRdb reanalysed the 5' RACE reads using MiXCR and keeps one entry per CDR3 protein. Of approximately 630,000 distinct CDR3 sequences in the sample, roughly 6.6% were seen once. These data were likewise used in another study, on yellow fever vaccine responses in identical twins.

The sample was PBMCs. Every receptor here comes from a woman aged 18-29 years in good health. Each CDR3 is given with its conserved first and last residue. Each record gives: clone size, V gene, J gene, D gene, CDR3 length, CDR3 DNA, CDR3 protein. A D gene is named only where the DNA matches it firmly. Clone size is stated in some rows and not others, as once, few, many or a class when expanded.

>many|TRBV15|TRBJ1-5|-|15
TGTGCCACCAGCACCCTGGGCAGCGACAATCAGCCCCAGCATTTT
CATSTLGSDNQPQHF
>-|TRBV2|TRBJ2-7|-|18
TGTGCCAGCAGTGAAGCGCTAATGAACAGGGTTTCCGTTTACGAGCAGTACTTC
CASSEALMNRVSVYEQYF
>many|TRBV10-2|TRBJ2-1|TRBD2|15
TGCGCCAGCAGGGCGGGACTAGCGGGGATGGATGAGCAGTTCTTC
CASRAGLAGMDEQFF
>-|TRBV5-6|TRBJ2-3|TRBD1|13
TGTGCCAGCGGCCCGGGACAGTCCCATACGCAGTATTTT
CASGPGQSHTQYF
>-|TRBV7-8|TRBJ2-1|-|14
TGTGCCAGCAGCTTAAGGGGGGGCTCATGGGAGCAGTTCTTC
CASSLRGGSWEQFF
>-|TRBV7-9|TRBJ1-2|-|13
TGTGCCAGCCTGGGCAGCAACAACTATGGCTACACCTTC
CASLGSNNYGYTF
>-|TRBV7-6|TRBJ2-7|TRBD2|18
TGTGCCAGCAGCCCCCTCTATGGGCCCGATCGGGAGGCCTACGAGCAGTACTTC
CASSPLYGPDREAYEQYF
>many|TRBV6-5|TRBJ1-2|-|13
TGTGCCAGCAGTTACTCCTCCTGGGATGGCTACACCTTC
CASSYSSWDGYTF
>-|TRBV12-3/TRBV12-4|TRBJ2-1|TRBD2|16
TGTGCCAGCAGTACCCTGGGGGGGATCTCCTACAATGAGCAGTTCTTC
CASSTLGGISYNEQFF
>-|TRBV28|TRBJ1-3|-|16
TGTGCCAGCAGTCCCCAGGTTCCTCGGTCTGGAAACACCATATATTTT
CASSPQVPRSGNTIYF
>-|TRBV9|TRBJ2-7|-|14
TGTGCCAGCAGCGGAGGGGCAGACTCCTACGAGCAGTACTTC
CASSGGADSYEQYF
>few|TRBV4-2|TRBJ2-1|TRBD2|19
TGTGCCAGCAGCCAACTCGCTATACCGGGACTAGCGTCTTACAATGAGCAGTTCTTC
CASSQLAIPGLASYNEQFF
>few|TRBV5-1|TRBJ2-1|TRBD2|15
TGCGCCAGCAGCAAACCTAGCGGGCCCTACAATGAGCAGTTCTTC
CASSKPSGPYNEQFF
>many|TRBV10-3|TRBJ2-1|-|14
TGTGCCATCAGTGAGTCAACCCGAGGGGATGAGCAGTTCTTC
CAISESTRGDEQFF
>many|TRBV5-1|TRBJ2-1|-|20
TGCGCCAGCAGCTTTACTCTACCCCAATCCAGGGGGAGGTCCTACAATGAGCAGTTCTTC
CASSFTLPQSRGRSYNEQFF
>few|TRBV20-1|TRBJ2-1|-|13
TGCAGTGCTAGAGTCCAGGATTGGAATGAGCAGTTCTTC
CSARVQDWNEQFF
>-|TRBV27|TRBJ2-2|TRBD2|16
TGTGCCAGCAGACCGACTAGCGGGTATAACACCGGGGAGCTGTTTTTT
CASRPTSGYNTGELFF